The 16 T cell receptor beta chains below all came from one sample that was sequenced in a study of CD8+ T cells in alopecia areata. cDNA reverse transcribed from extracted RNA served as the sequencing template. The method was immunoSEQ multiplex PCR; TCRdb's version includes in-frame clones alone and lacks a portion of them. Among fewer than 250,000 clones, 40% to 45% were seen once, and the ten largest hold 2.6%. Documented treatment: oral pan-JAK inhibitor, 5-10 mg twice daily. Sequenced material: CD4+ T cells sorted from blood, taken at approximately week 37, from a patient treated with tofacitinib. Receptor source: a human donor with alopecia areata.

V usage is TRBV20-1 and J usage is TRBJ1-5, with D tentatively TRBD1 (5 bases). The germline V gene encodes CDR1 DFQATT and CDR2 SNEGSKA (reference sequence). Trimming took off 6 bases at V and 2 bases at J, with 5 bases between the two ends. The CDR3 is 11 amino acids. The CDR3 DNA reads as TGCAGTGCCAGGGGCAATCAGCCCCAGCATTTT. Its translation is CSARGNQPQHF.

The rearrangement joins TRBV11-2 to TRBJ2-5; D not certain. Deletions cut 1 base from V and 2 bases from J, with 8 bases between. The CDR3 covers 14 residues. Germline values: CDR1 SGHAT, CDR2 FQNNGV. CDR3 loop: CASSLVVGQETQYF. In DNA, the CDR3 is TGTGCCAGCAGCTTAGTAGTGGGGCAAGAGACCCAGTACTTC. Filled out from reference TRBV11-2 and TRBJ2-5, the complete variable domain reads EAGVAQSPRYKIIEKRQSVAFWCNPISGHATLYWYQQILGQGPKLLIQFQNNGVVDDSQLPKDRFSAERLKGVDSTLKIQPAKLEDSAVYLCASSLVVGQETQYFGPGTRLLVL.

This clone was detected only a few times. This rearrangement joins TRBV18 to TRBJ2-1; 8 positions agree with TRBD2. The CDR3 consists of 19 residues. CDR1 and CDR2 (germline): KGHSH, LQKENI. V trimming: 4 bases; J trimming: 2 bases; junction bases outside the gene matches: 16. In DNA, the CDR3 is TGTGCCAGCTCACTCTACGGAGGGATAGCGGGGCTAACCTACAATGAGCAGTTCTTC. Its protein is CASSLYGGIAGLTYNEQFF. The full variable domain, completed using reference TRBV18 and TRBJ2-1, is NAGVMQNPRHLVRRRGQEARLRCSPMKGHSHVYWYRQLPEEGLKFMVYLQKENIIDESGMPKERFSAEFPKEGPSILRIQQVVRGDSAAYFCASSLYGGIAGLTYNEQFFGPGTRLTVL.

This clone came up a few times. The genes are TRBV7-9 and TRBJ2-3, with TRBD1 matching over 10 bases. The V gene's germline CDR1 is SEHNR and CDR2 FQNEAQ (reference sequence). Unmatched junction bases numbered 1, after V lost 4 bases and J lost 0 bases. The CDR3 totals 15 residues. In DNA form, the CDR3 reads TGTGCCAGCAGCTCGGACAGGGGGAGCACAGATACGCAGTATTTT. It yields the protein CASSSDRGSTDTQYF.

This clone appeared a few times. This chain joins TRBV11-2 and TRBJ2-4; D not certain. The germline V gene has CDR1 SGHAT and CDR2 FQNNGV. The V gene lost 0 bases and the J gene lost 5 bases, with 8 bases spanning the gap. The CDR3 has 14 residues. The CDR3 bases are TGTGCCAGCAGCTTAGAACGGTCCCAAAACATTCAGTACTTC. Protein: CASSLERSQNIQYF. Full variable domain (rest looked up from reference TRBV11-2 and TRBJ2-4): EAGVAQSPRYKIIEKRQSVAFWCNPISGHATLYWYQQILGQGPKLLIQFQNNGVVDDSQLPKDRFSAERLKGVDSTLKIQPAKLEDSAVYLCASSLERSQNIQYFGAGTRLSVL.

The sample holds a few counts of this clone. The CDR3 protein is CASRLNRPGEGQYF. Here the CDR3 DNA reads TGTGCCAGCAGGCTTAACCGTCCAGGAGAGGGGCAGTATTTT. V gene TRBV7-2 combines with J gene TRBJ2-3; D is perhaps TRBD2 (5 bases). The CDR3 extends over 14 amino acids. Trimming took 6 bases from V and 11 from J, leaving 21 bases between them. Germline V CDR1 and CDR2: SGHTA, FQGNSA.

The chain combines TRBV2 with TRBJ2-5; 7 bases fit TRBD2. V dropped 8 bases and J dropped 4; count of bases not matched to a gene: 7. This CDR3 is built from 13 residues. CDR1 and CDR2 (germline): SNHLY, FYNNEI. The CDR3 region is CASGAGVGETQYF. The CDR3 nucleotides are TGTGCCAGCGGGGCGGGAGTGGGAGAGACCCAGTACTTC.

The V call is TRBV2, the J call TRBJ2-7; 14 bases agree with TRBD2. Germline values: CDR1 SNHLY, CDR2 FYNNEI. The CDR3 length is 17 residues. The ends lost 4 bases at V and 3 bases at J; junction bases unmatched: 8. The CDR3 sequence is CASSAGTSGRGVYEQYF. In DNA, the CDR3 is TGTGCCAGCAGTGCCGGGACTAGCGGGAGAGGGGTCTACGAGCAGTACTTC.

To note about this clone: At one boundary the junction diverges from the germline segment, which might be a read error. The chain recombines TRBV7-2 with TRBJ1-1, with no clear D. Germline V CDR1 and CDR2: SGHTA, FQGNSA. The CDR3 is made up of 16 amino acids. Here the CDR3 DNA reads TGTGCCAGCAGCTTAGGGCTAGGACTGCCGAACGCTGAAGCTTTCTTT. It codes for CASSLGLGLPNAEAFF.

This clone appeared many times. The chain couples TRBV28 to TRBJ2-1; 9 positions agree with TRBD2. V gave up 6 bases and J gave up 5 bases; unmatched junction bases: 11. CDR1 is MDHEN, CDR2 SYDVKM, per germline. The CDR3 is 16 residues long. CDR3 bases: TGTGCCAGCAGCCCCGCGTCGGGCGGGGGGGACAATGAGCAGTTCTTC. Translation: CASSPASGGGDNEQFF. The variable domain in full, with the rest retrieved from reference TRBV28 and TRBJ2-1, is DVKVTQSSRYLVKRTGEKVFLECVQDMDHENMFWYRQDPGLGLRLIYFSYDVKMKEKGDIPEGYSVSREKKERFSLILESASTNQTSMYLCASSPASGGGDNEQFFGPGTRLTVL.

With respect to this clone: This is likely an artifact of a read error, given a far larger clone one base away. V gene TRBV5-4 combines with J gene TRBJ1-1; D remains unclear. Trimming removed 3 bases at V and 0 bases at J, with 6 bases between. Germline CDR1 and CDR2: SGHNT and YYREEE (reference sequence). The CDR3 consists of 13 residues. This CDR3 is CASSSGLNTEAFF. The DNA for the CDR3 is TGTGCCAGCAGCTCTGGACTGAACACTGAAGCTTTCTTT.

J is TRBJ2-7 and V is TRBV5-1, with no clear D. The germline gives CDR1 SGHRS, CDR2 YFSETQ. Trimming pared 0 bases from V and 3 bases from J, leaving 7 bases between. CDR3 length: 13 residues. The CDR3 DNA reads TGCGCCAGCAGCTTGGACGGGTACTACGAGCAGTACTTC. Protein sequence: CASSLDGYYEQYF.

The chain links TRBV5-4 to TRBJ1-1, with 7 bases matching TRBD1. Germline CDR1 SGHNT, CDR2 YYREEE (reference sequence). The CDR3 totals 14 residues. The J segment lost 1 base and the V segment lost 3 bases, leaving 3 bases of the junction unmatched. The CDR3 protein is CASSSGQANTEAFF. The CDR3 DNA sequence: TGTGCCAGCAGCTCCGGACAGGCGAACACTGAAGCTTTCTTT.

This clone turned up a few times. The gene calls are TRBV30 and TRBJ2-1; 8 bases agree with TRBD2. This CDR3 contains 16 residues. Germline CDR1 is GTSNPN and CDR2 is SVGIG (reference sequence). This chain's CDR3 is CTSGVAGSSSYNEQFF. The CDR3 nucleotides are TGTACCTCTGGGGTAGCGGGATCGAGCTCCTACAATGAGCAGTTCTTC.

CDR3 sequence reads: CASSISTGVSTDTQYF. CDR3 DNA sequence: TGTGCCAGCAGCATTTCGACAGGGGTGAGCACAGATACGCAGTATTTT. The genes are TRBV7-2 and TRBJ2-3; 8 bases match TRBD1. In germline, CDR1 is SGHTA, CDR2 FQGNSA. V gave up 5 bases and J gave up 0 bases; unmatched junction bases: 7. CDR3 length: 16 residues.

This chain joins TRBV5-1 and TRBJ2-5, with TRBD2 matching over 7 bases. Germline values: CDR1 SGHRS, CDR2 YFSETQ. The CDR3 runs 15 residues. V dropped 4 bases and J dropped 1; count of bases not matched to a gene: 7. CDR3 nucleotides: TGCGCCAGCAGCAGAAGTACTAGCGTCCAAGAGACCCAGTACTTC. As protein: CASSRSTSVQETQYF.